The 20 T cell receptor beta chains below were found in one sample sequenced in a study of monozygotic twins with inflammatory bowel disease. TCRdb reworked the 5' RACE reads into one entry per CDR3 protein, no DNA. This repertoire comprises 150,000 to 200,000 distinct CDR3 sequences; its ten largest clones make up under 3.5%. The specimen sequenced was blood. Receptors were obtained from a human donor with ulcerative colitis or Crohn's disease, or a healthy co-twin of an affected twin (not recorded which).

This chain links TRBV5-1 with TRBJ2-7. Germline assignment: CDR1 SGHRS and CDR2 YFSETQ. The CDR3 runs 13 residues. CDR3 sequence: CASSLAQAQEQYF.

The V call is TRBV9, the J call TRBJ2-7. Per germline, CDR1 SGDLS and CDR2 YYNGEE. The CDR3 extends over 14 amino acids. CDR3 in amino acids: CASSVETSTDEQYF.

The V gene is TRBV7-9, the J gene TRBJ1-5. The CDR3 length is 13 residues. Germline CDR1 and CDR2: SEHNR and FQNEAQ (reference sequence). Here the CDR3 reads CASSLEGVQPQHF.

The chain links TRBV29-1 to TRBJ1-1. This CDR3 contains 12 residues. Germline CDR1 is SQVTM and CDR2 is ANQGSEA. The CDR3 loop is CSAGHPNTEAFF. Full variable domain (missing parts from reference TRBV29-1 and TRBJ1-1): SAVISQKPSRDICQRGTSLTIQCQVDSQVTMMFWYRQQPGQSLTLIATANQGSEATYESGFVIDKFPISRPNLTFSTLTVSNMSPEDSSIYLCSAGHPNTEAFFGQGTRLTVV.

The chain employs TRBV12-3 or TRBV12-4 and TRBJ2-1; TCRdb proposes TRBD1, but this gene call is untestable without DNA. The CDR3 extends over 16 amino acids. Here the CDR3 reads CASTPGGRERDNEQFF.

This CDR3 reads CASSSRVDYNSPLHF. The chain employs TRBV7-9 and TRBJ1-6; the TRBD1 assignment by TCRdb is unverifiable without DNA. CDR1 and CDR2 from the germline V gene are SEHNR and FQNEAQ (reference sequence). This CDR3 region has 15 residues.

The rearrangement joins TRBV5-5 to TRBJ2-5; TCRdb calls TRBD1, which cannot be checked without DNA. Germline V gene lookup returns CDR1 SGHKS and CDR2 YYEKEE (reference sequence). The CDR3 spans 15 residues. CDR3 residues: CASSLGPTGEETQYF.

The rearrangement joins TRBV10-3 to TRBJ1-6; absent DNA, TCRdb's TRBD1 call cannot be checked. This CDR3 is 13 amino acids long. CDR1 is ENHRY, CDR2 SYGVKD, per germline. The CDR3 spells CAIRETGASPLHF.

The V gene is TRBV10-2, the J gene TRBJ2-7; TCRdb returns TRBD1, unconfirmable since there is no DNA. CDR3 size: 16 residues. Germline V CDR1 and CDR2: WSHSY, SAAADI. The CDR3 region is CASSGASRTPFYEQYF.

This chain connects TRBV4-3 to TRBJ2-1. This CDR3 contains 16 residues. Per the germline V gene, CDR1 is LGHNA and CDR2 is YSLEER. CDR3 protein: CASSQGWETTYNEQFF.

This chain uses TRBV7-9 with TRBJ1-1; checking the TCRdb D call of TRBD1 is not possible without DNA. Germline V gives CDR1 SEHNR, CDR2 FQNEAQ (reference sequence). This CDR3 is built from 14 residues. CDR3 amino acids: CASSWGGAGTEAFF.

The CDR3 here is CATLGRNVSGNTIYF. The chain recombines TRBV5-3 with TRBJ1-3. TRBV5-3 is an ORF, and what it does is uncertain. The CDR3 totals 15 residues.

This chain links TRBV20-1 with TRBJ2-7; TCRdb's assignment of TRBD2 cannot be checked, as there is no DNA. The CDR3 has 13 amino acids. Germline V CDR1 and CDR2: DFQATT, SNEGSKA (reference sequence). The CDR3 sequence: CSGNLAGANEQYF.

The rearrangement uses TRBV6-1 and TRBJ1-1; TCRdb proposes TRBD1, but this gene call is untestable without DNA. The V gene's germline CDR1 is MNHNS and CDR2 SASEGT. The CDR3 loop spans 17 amino acids. This chain's CDR3 is CASSRQPTGAMNTEAFF.

The chain is built from TRBV11-1 and TRBJ2-7; the TCRdb D gene call, TRBD1, has no DNA to confirm it. Germline loops: CDR1 SGHAT, CDR2 FQDESV (reference sequence). This CDR3 region has 15 residues. CDR3 region: CASSVDPGRSYEQYF.

This chain joins TRBV25-1 and TRBJ2-3; TCRdb outputs TRBD1, but without DNA this stays unchecked. This CDR3 is 16 amino acids long. Looked up from germline, CDR1 is MGHDK and CDR2 is SYGVNS. CDR3: CASSDGQGARLDTQYF.

V gene TRBV29-1 combines with J gene TRBJ1-5; the D gene TCRdb calls, TRBD1, cannot be checked with no DNA. Germline V lookup: CDR1 SQVTM, CDR2 ANQGSEA. This CDR3 is built from 13 residues. The CDR3 sequence: CSVRQGGNQPQHF.

This chain connects TRBV4-1 to TRBJ1-5. Germline assignment: CDR1 MGHRA and CDR2 YSYEKL. This CDR3 region has 14 residues. CDR3 amino acids: CASSQNSYNQPQHF.

The chain carries TRBV20-1 and TRBJ1-4. This CDR3 spans 15 amino acids. CDR1 DFQATT and CDR2 SNEGSKA come from the germline V gene (reference sequence). The CDR3 spells CSARDPFTTNEKLFF.

The chain employs TRBV13 and TRBJ2-2; no DNA is available, so the TRBD1 call from TCRdb remains unchecked. CDR1 and CDR2 (germline): PRHDT, FYEKMQ (reference sequence). CDR3 length: 15 residues. The CDR3: CASSYGQADFGELFF.